These 14 T cell receptor beta chains were all obtained from the same sample, sequenced in a study of cytomegalovirus exposure and HLA in healthy donors. Vbeta (60) and Jbeta (13) primers were used in the PCR. TCRdb's copy holds only in-frame clones and misses some; the assay was immunoSEQ multiplex PCR. Seen here are about 170,000 clones, around 82% observed once, and the top ten hold about 1.5%. The sequencing sample was made of PBMCs. These receptors came from a male donor in good health and CMV-seronegative.

The chain recombines TRBV6-1 with TRBJ2-5; 7 nucleotides line up with TRBD2. Germline CDR1 MNHNS, CDR2 SASEGT. The CDR3 totals 12 residues. V was clipped by 1 base and J by 11 bases; unmatched bases: 4. CDR3 residues: CASSEGGGEQYF. The CDR3 coding sequence is TGTGCCAGCAGTGAAGGCGGGGGTGAGCAGTACTTC.

The rearrangement links TRBV6-6 to TRBJ1-5; 10 bases are shared with TRBD1. The germline gives CDR1 MNHNY, CDR2 SVGAGI (reference sequence). After removal of 2 bases from V and 7 bases from J, the junction contained 5 bases not matched to a gene. The length of the CDR3 is 15 residues. The CDR3 sequence is CASSYGQGERQPQHF. CDR3 DNA: TGTGCCAGCAGTTACGGACAGGGGGAGCGACAGCCCCAGCATTTT.

This chain uses TRBV5-1 with TRBJ1-2, with D perhaps TRBD1 (6 bases). The CDR3 loop spans 14 amino acids. V lost 4 bases to trimming and J lost 6 bases, with 16 bases between them. The V gene's germline CDR1 is SGHRS and CDR2 YFSETQ. CDR3 residues: CASSPNRDANGYTF. CDR3 coding DNA: TGCGCCAGCAGCCCCAACAGGGACGCAAATGGCTACACCTTC.

A note on this clone: One junction end does not reproduce the germline sequence, and a read error may be involved. The chain couples TRBV7-9 to TRBJ2-1; a possible D gene is TRBD1 (6 bases). CDR1 is SEHNR, CDR2 FQNEAQ, per germline (reference sequence). The CDR3 length is 17 residues. CDR3 protein: CSSTPNPLQGSYNEQFF. The CDR3 bases are TGTTCCAGCACCCCCAATCCTCTACAGGGCTCCTACAATGAGCAGTTCTTC.

The rearrangement joins TRBV7-3 to TRBJ1-6; 8 bases fit TRBD1. The length of the CDR3 is 15 residues. CDR1 SGHTA and CDR2 FQGTGA come from the germline V gene. V lost 2 bases to trimming and J lost 7 bases; unmatched junction nucleotides: 4. CDR3 in DNA: TGTGCCAGCAGCTTAGCTCAGGGGGCGAATTCACCCCTCCACTTT. The encoded protein is CASSLAQGANSPLHF.

This clone appeared a few times. The rearrangement joins TRBV4-3 to TRBJ2-3; perhaps TRBD2 as D (5 bases). The germline gives CDR1 LGHNA, CDR2 YSLEER. The CDR3 length is 13 residues. V dropped 1 base and J dropped 6 bases, with 8 bases sitting between them. CDR3 coding DNA: TGCGCCAGCAGCCAAGCGGGAACGGATACGCAGTATTTT. Amino acids: CASSQAGTDTQYF.

The V and J genes are TRBV9 and TRBJ2-1; TRBD2 might be the D (6 bases). The V and J ends lost 7 bases and 3 bases respectively, with 14 bases between them. Per the germline V gene, CDR1 is SGDLS and CDR2 is YYNGEE. The CDR3 is 14 amino acids. CDR3 DNA: TGTGCCAGCCGGGCGGGGTCAAACTACAATGAGCAGTTCTTC. Translating it yields CASRAGSNYNEQFF.

The chain recombines TRBV5-1 with TRBJ2-5; 7 nucleotides line up with TRBD2. This CDR3 is 16 amino acids long. After removal of 3 bases from V and 2 bases from J, the junction contained 10 bases not matched to a gene. Looked up from germline, CDR1 is SGHRS and CDR2 is YFSETQ. The CDR3 is CASSSLVGEGQETQYF. The CDR3 region has the DNA TGCGCCAGCAGCTCCCTGGTGGGGGAGGGGCAAGAGACCCAGTACTTC.

The rearrangement links TRBV19 to TRBJ1-2; no clear D gene. Deletions cut 7 bases from V and 5 bases from J, with 14 bases between. CDR1 is LNHDA, CDR2 SQIVND, per germline (reference sequence). The CDR3 length is 13 residues. The CDR3, as DNA: TGTGCCAGTATCCAACCCGGACTGTATGGCTACACCTTC. As protein: CASIQPGLYGYTF.

This chain uses TRBV28 with TRBJ2-3; a possible D gene is TRBD2 (5 bases). This CDR3 comprises 13 residues. V shed 6 bases and J shed 3 bases, with 10 bases lying between them. Per the germline V gene, CDR1 is MDHEN and CDR2 is SYDVKM. CDR3 sequence: CASSPPGTDTQYF. Written as DNA, the CDR3 is TGTGCCAGCAGCCCCCCGGGAACAGATACGCAGTATTTT.

In its sample, this clone was seen once. This rearrangement joins TRBV4-2 to TRBJ2-4; TRBD1 matches at 9 bases. CDR1 is LGHNA, CDR2 YNFKEQ, per germline. V was clipped by 4 bases and J by 0 bases; unmatched bases: 4. The CDR3 spans 16 residues. The CDR3 loop reads CASSPDRGLAKNIQYF. The DNA for the CDR3 is TGTGCCAGCAGCCCGGACAGGGGCCTAGCCAAAAACATTCAGTACTTC.

This chain uses TRBV5-4 with TRBJ2-7; the match to TRBD2 covers 11 bases. Germline CDR1 is SGHNT and CDR2 is YYREEE (reference sequence). The CDR3 has 15 amino acids. The V and J ends lost 5 bases and 1 base, in that order; junction bases with no gene match: 5. The CDR3, as DNA: TGTGCCAGCAGAATGGGACTAGCGGTTTCCTACGAGCAGTACTTC. Amino acid sequence: CASRMGLAVSYEQYF.

The chain combines TRBV9 with TRBJ2-7, with D tentatively TRBD2 (5 bases). The germline CDR1 and CDR2 sequences are SGDLS and YYNGEE. Deletions cut 0 bases from V and 3 bases from J, with 16 bases between. CDR3 size: 16 residues. CDR3 coding DNA: TGTGCCAGCAGCGTAGATCCGGCGGGCGCACTCTACGAGCAGTACTTC. This translates into CASSVDPAGALYEQYF. The variable domain in full, completed from reference TRBV9 and TRBJ2-7, reads DSGVTQTPKHLITATGQRVTLRCSPRSGDLSVYWYQQSLDQGLQFLIQYYNGEERAKGNILERFSAQQFPDLHSELNLSSLELGDSALYFCASSVDPAGALYEQYFGPGTRLTVT.

V gene TRBV5-4 combines with J gene TRBJ1-1; D is unclear. V lost 4 bases, J lost 4 bases, and 20 bases lay in between. The CDR3 runs to 16 residues. The germline V gene has CDR1 SGHNT and CDR2 YYREEE (reference sequence). CDR3 loop: CASSKNVRGSSTEAFF. DNA for the CDR3: TGTGCCAGCAGCAAGAACGTTCGCGGGTCTTCCACTGAAGCTTTCTTT.